This TCR beta chain was sequenced during a study of blood T cell repertoires in COVID-19. In the study overall: Some COVID-19 samples were acute and others convalescent; all came from the United States, Italy and Spain. PBMCs, B-cell-depleted T cells, or T cells were the source of the cDNA or gDNA that made up the material.

Per the original methods: Estimation of nucleated cell counts was performed using reference gene primer amplification. The table came from immunoSEQ multiplex PCR; TCRdb's copy has only in-frame clones and leaves some out. The DNA was the basis for D and trimming; V, J and clone size are from that table. In the table there are some 150,000 clones, 85% to 90% of which are singletons. This TCR came from a man aged 50 or older with active or convalescent COVID-19. The sequenced sample was peripheral blood.

Here the CDR3 DNA reads TGTGCCAGCTCACCACTGGCAAACAGGGAGCCAGATACGCAGTATTTT. Amino acids: CASSPLANREPDTQYF. This chain joins TRBV18 and TRBJ2-3; tentatively, D is TRBD1 (6 bases). The CDR3 sequence is 16 residues long. The V end lost 1 base, the J end lost 4 bases, and 15 bases lay between the germline ends. Looked up from germline, CDR1 is KGHSH and CDR2 is LQKENI.